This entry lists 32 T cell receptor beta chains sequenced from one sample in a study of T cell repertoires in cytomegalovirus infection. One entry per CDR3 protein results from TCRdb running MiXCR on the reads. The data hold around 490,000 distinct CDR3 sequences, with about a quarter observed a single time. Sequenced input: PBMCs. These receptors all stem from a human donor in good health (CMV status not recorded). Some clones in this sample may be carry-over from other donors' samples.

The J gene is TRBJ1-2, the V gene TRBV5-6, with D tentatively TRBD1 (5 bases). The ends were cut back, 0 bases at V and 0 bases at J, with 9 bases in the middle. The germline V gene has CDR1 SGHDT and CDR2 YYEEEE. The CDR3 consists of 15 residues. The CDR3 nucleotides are TGTGCCAGCAGCTTGGCGGGCAGGGCTAACTATGGCTACACCTTC. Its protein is CASSLAGRANYGYTF.

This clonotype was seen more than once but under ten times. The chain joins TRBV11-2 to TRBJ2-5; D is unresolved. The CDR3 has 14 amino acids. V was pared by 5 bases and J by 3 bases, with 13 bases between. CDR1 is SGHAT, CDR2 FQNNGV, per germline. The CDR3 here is CASSPAGMEETQYF. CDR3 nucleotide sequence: TGTGCCAGCAGCCCCGCTGGGATGGAAGAGACCCAGTACTTC.

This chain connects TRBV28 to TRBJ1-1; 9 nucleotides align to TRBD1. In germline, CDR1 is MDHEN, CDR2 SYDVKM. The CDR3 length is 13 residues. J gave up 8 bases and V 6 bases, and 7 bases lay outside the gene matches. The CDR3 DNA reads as TGTGCCAGCAGGGCCTCCGGACAGGGGGAAGCTTTCTTT. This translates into CASRASGQGEAFF.

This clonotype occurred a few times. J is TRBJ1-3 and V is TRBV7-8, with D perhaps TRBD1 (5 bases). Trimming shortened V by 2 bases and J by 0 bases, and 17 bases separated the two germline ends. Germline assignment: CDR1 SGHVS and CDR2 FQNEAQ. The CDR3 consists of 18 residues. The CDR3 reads CASSLRDPLGVSGNTIYF. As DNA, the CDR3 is TGTGCCAGCAGCTTAAGGGACCCTCTCGGCGTCTCTGGAAACACCATATATTTT.

The CDR3 is CASSPGRVPTYNEQFF. CDR3 sequence (DNA): TGTGCCAGCAGCCCCGGGCGGGTACCCACCTACAATGAGCAGTTCTTC. This chain uses TRBV9 with TRBJ2-1, with D possibly matching TRBD2 (5 bases). Between the trimmed V and J ends, which lost 4 bases and 2 bases, there was a span of 16 bases. The germline CDR1 and CDR2 sequences are SGDLS and YYNGEE. This CDR3 is built from 16 residues.

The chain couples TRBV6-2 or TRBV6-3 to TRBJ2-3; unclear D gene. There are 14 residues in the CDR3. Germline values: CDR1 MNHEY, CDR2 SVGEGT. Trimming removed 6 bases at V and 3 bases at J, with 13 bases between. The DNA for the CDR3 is TGTGCCAGCAGCTTCGGTTCACCTACAGATACGCAGTATTTT. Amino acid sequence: CASSFGSPTDTQYF.

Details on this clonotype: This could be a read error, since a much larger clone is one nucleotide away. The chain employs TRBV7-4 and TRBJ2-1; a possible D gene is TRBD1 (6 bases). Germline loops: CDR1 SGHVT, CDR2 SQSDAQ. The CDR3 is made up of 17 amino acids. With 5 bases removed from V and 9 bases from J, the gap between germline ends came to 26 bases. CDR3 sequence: CASSPWVMGALHSEQFF. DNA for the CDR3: TGTGCCAGCAGCCCCTGGGTGATGGGGGCGCTTCACAGTGAGCAGTTCTTC.

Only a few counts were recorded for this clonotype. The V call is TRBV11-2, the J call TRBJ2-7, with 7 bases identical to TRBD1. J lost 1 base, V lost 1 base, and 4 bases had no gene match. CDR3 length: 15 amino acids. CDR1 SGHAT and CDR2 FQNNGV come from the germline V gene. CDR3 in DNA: TGTGCCAGCAGCTTAGGACAGGGTAGTTCCTACGAGCAGTACGTC. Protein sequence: CASSLGQGSSYEQYV.

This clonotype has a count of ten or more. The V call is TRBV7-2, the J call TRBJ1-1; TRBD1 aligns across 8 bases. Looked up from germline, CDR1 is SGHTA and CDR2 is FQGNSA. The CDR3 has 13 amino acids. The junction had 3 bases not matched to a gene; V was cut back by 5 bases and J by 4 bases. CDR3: CASSRTGSTEAFF. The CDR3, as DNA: TGTGCCAGCAGCAGGACAGGGTCCACTGAAGCTTTCTTT.

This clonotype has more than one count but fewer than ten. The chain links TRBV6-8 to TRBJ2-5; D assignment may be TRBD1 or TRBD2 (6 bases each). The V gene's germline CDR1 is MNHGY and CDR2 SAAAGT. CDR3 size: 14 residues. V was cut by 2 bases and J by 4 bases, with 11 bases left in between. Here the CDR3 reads CASSYGGLGETQYF. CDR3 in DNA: TGTGCCAGCAGTTACGGGGGGCTAGGAGAGACCCAGTACTTC.

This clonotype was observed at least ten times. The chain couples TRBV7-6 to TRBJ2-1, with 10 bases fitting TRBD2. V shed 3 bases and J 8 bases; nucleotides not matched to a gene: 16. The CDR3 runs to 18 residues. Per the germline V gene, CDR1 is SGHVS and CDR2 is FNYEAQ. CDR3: CASSFNHPLAGVGDEQFF. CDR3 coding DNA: TGTGCCAGCAGCTTTAACCACCCTCTAGCGGGAGTTGGGGATGAGCAGTTCTTC.

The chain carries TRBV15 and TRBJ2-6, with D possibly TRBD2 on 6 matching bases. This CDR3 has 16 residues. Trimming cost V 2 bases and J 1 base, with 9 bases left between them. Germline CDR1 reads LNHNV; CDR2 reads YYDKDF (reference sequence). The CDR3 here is CATSRHGGSGANVLTF. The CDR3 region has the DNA TGTGCCACCAGCAGACACGGGGGATCTGGGGCCAACGTCCTGACTTTC.

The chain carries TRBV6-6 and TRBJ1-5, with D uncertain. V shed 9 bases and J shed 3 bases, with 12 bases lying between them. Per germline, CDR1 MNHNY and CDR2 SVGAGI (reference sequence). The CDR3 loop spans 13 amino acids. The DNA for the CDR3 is TGTGCCAGTACTACAGATCCCAATCAGCCCCAGCATTTT. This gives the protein CASTTDPNQPQHF.

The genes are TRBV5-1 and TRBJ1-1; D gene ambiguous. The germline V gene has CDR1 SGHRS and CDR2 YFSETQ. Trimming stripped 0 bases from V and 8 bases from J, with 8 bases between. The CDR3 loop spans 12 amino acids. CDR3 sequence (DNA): TGCGCCAGCAGCTTGGCCTCTTCCGAAGCTTTCTTT. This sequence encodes CASSLASSEAFF.

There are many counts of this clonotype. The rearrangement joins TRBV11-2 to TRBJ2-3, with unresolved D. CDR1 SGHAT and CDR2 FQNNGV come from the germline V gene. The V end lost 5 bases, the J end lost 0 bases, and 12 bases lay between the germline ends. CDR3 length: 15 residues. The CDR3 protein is CASSHGYSSTDTQYF. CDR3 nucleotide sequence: TGTGCCAGCAGCCACGGGTACAGTAGCACAGATACGCAGTATTTT.

CDR3 DNA sequence: TGTGCCAGCAGTACATCTCCGGGACAGGGGCCCCACTACGAGCAGTACTTC. This sequence encodes CASSTSPGQGPHYEQYF. The chain uses TRBV12-3 or TRBV12-4 and TRBJ2-7; TRBD1 matches 10 bases. CDR3 length equals 17 residues. V lost 5 bases and J lost 3; bases outside the gene matches: 13.

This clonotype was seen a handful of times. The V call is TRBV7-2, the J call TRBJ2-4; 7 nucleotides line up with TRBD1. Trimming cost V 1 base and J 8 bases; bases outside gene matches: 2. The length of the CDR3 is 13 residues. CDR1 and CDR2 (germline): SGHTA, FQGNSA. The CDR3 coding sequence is TGTGCCAGCAGCTTAGGACAGGGCGACATTCAGTACTTC. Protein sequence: CASSLGQGDIQYF.

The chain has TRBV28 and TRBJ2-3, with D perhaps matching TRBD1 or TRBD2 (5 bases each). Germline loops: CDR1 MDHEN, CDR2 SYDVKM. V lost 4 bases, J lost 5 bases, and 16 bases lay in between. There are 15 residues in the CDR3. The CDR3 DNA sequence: TGTGCCAGCAGTTCCTCCCGCGAGGGGAGAGATACGCAGTATTTT. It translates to CASSSSREGRDTQYF.

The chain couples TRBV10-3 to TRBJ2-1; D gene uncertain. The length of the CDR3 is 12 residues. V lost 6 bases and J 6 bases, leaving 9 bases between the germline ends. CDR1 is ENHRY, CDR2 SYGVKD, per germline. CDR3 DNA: TGTGCCATCAGCGCCGGTCCCAATGAGCAGTTCTTC. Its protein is CAISAGPNEQFF.

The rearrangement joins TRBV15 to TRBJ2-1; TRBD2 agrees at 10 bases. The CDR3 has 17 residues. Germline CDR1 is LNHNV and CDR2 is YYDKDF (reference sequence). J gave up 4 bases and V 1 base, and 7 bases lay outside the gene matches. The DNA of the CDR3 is TGTGCCACCAGCAGAGTTTTCCTAGCGGGAGCTTACAATGAGCAGTTCTTC. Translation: CATSRVFLAGAYNEQFF.

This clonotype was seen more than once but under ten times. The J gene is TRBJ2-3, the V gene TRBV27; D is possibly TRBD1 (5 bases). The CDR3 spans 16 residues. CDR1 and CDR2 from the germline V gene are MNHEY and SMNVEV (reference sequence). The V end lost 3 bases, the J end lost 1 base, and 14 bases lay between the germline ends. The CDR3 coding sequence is TGTGCCAGCAGTTTGCTCCTGGTAGGGGGCACAGATACGCAGTATTTT. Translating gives CASSLLLVGGTDTQYF.

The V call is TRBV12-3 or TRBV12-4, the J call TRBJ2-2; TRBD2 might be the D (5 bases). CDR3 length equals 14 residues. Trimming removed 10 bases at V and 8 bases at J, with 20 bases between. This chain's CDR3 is CATRPIERRGELFF. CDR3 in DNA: TGTGCCACCAGACCCATCGAGCGGAGGGGGGAGCTGTTTTTT.

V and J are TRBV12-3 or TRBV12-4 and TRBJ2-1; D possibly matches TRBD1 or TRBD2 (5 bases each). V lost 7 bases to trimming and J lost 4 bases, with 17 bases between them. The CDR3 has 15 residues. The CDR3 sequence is CASTDGTNMYNEQFF. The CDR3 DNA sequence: TGTGCCAGCACCGACGGGACGAACATGTACAATGAGCAGTTCTTC.

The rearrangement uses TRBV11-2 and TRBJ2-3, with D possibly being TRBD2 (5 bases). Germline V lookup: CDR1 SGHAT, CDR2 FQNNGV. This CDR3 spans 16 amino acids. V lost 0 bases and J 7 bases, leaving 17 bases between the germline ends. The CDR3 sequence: CASSLDGGGLGNTQYF. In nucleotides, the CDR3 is TGTGCCAGCAGCTTAGATGGAGGCGGGTTGGGGAATACGCAGTATTTT.

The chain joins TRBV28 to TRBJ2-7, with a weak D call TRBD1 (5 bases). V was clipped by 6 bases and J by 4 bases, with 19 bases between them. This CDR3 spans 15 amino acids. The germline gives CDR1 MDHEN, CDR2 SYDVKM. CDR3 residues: CASSSPSTETYEQYV. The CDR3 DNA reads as TGTGCCAGCAGCTCACCATCGACAGAGACTTACGAGCAGTACGTC.

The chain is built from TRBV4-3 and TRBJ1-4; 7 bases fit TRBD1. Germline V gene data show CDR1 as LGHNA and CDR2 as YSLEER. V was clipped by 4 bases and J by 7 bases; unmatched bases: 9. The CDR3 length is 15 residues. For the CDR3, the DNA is TGCGCCAGCAGCCCATCGACAGGGAAGGTTGAAAAACTGTTTTTT. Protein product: CASSPSTGKVEKLFF.

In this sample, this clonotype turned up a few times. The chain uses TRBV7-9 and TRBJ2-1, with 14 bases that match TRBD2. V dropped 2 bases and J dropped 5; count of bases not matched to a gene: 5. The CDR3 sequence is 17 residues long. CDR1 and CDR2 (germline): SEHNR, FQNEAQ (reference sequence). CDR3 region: CASSLRRTSGRNNEQFF. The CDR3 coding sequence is TGTGCCAGCAGCTTACGACGGACTAGCGGGAGGAACAATGAGCAGTTCTTC.

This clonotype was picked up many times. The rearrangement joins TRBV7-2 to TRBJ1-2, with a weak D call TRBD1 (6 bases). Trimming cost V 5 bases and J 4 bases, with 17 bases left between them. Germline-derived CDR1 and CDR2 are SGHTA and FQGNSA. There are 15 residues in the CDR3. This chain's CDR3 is CASSLEGGIRYGYTF. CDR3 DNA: TGTGCCAGCAGCCTTGAGGGGGGAATACGCTATGGCTACACCTTC.

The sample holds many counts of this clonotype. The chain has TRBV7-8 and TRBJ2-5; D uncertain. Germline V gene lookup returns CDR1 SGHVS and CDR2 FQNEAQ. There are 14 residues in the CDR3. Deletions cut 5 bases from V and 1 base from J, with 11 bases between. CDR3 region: CASSARTTQETQYF. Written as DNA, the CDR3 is TGTGCCAGCAGCGCCAGGACGACCCAAGAGACCCAGTACTTC. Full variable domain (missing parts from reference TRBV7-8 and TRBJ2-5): GAGVSQSPRYKVAKRGQDVALRCDPISGHVSLFWYQQALGQGPEFLTYFQNEAQLDKSGLPSDRFFAERPEGSVSTLKIQRTQQEDSAVYLCASSARTTQETQYFGPGTRLLVL.

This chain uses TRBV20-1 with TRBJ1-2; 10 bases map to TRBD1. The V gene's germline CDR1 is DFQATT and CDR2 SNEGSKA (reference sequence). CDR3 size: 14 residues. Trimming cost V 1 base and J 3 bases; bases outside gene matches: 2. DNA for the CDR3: TGCAGTGCTAGAGCCGGGACAGGGGACTATGGCTACACCTTC. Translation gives CSARAGTGDYGYTF.

The CDR3, as DNA: TGTGCCAGTAGAACCGGTACTCTTGGGGCCAACGTCCTGACTTTC. It translates to CASRTGTLGANVLTF. The J gene is TRBJ2-6, the V gene TRBV19; D is unclear. There are 15 residues in the CDR3. Germline V lookup: CDR1 LNHDA, CDR2 SQIVND (reference sequence). V dropped 6 bases and J dropped 3 bases, with 12 bases sitting between them. Full variable domain (missing parts from reference TRBV19 and TRBJ2-6): DGGITQSPKYLFRKEGQNVTLSCEQNLNHDAMYWYRQDPGQGLRLIYYSQIVNDFQKGDIAEGYSVSREKKESFPLTVTSAQKNPTAFYLCASRTGTLGANVLTFGAGSRLTVL.

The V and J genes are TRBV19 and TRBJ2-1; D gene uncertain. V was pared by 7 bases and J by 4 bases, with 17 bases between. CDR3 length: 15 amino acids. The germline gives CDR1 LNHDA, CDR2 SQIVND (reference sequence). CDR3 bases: TGTGCCAGTACCACTCTGGACGCTAAATACAATGAGCAGTTCTTC. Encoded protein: CASTTLDAKYNEQFF.